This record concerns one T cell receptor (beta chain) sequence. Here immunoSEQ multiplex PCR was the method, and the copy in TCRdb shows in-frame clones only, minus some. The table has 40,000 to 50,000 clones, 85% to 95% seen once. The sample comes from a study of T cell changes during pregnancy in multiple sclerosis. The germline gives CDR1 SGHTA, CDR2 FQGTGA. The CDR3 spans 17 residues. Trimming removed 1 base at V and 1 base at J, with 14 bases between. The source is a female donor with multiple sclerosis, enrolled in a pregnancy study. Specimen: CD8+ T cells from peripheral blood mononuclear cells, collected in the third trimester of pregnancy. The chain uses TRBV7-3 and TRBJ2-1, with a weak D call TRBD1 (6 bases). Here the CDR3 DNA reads TGTGCCAGCAGCTTAATGGCAGGGGCATTTTCCTACAATGAGCAGTTCTTC. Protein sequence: CASSLMAGAFSYNEQFF.